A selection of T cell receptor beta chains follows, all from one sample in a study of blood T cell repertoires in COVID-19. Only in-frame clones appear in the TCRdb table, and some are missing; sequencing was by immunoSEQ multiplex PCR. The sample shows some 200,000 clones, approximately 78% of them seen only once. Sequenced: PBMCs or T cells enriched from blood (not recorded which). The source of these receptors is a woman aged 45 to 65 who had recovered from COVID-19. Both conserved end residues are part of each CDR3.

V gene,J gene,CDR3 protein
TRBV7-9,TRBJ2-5,CASRQTGPQETQYF
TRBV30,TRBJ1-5,CAWRLLVPALDTTSHQPQHF
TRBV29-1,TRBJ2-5,CSVRQGGETQYF
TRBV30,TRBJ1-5,CAWSADSNNQPQHF
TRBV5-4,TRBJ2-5,CASSLGTSGGYETQYF
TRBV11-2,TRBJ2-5,CASSRTGGRVETQYF
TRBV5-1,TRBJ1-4,CASSVRGGPNEKLFF
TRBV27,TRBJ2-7,CASSFLLAGVYEQYF
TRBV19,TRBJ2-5,CASSISRLAGDLRETQYF
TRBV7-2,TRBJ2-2,CASVRRERAGELFF
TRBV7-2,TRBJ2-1,CASSVEGTSGRALGLF
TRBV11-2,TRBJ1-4,CASSSVGQGNEKLFF
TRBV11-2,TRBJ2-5,CASSSNLALEETQYF
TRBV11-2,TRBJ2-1,CASSFLTSGPYNEQFF
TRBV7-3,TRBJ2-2,CASSLTGTGRAGELFF
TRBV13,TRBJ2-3,CASSLRTGGLPDTQYF
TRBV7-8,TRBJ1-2,CASSLVPLRGYTF
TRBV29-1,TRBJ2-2,CSVVNTGRNTGELFF